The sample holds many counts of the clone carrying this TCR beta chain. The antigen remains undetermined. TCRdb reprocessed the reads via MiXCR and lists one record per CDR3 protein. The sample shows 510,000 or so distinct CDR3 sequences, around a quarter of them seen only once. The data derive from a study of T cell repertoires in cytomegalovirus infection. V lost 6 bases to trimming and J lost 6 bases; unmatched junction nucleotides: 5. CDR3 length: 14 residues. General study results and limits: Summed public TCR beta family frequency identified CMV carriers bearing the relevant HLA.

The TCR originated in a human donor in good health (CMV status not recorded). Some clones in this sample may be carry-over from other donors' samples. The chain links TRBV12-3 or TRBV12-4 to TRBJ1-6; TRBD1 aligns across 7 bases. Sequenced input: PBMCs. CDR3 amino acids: CASRLGTVNSPLHF. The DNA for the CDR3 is TGTGCCAGCAGACTAGGGACAGTTAATTCACCCCTCCACTTT.